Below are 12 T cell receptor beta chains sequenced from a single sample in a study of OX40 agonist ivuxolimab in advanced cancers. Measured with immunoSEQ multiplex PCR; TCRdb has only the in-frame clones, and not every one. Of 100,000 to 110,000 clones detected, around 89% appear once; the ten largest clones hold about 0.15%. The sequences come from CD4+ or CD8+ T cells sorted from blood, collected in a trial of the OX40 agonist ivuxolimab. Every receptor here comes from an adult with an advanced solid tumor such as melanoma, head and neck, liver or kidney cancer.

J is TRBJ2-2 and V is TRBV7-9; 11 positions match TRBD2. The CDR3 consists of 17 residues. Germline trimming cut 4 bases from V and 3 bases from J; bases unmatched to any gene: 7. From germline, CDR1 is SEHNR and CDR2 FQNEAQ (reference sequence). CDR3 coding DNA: TGTGCCAGCAGCTCGAGACTAGCGGGACTCTACACCGGGGAGCTGTTTTTT. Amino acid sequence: CASSSRLAGLYTGELFF.

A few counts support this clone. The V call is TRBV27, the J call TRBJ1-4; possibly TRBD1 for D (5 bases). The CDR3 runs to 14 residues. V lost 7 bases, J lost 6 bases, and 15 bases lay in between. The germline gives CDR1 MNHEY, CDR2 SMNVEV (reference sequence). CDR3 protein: CASNRIPPDEKLFF. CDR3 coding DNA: TGTGCCAGCAACAGGATCCCACCGGATGAAAAACTGTTTTTT.

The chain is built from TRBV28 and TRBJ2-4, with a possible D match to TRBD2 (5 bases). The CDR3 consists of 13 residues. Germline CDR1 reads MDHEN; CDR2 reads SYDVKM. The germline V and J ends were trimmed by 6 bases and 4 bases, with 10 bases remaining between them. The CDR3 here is CASRLTRKNIQYF. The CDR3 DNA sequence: TGTGCCAGCAGGCTTACTAGAAAAAACATTCAGTACTTC.

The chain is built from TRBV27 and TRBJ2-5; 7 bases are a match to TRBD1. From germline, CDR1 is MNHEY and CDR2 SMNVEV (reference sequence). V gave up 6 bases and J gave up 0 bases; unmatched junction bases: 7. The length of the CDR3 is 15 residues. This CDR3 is CASRARQGHQETQYF. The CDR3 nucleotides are TGTGCCAGCAGAGCGAGACAGGGACACCAAGAGACCCAGTACTTC.

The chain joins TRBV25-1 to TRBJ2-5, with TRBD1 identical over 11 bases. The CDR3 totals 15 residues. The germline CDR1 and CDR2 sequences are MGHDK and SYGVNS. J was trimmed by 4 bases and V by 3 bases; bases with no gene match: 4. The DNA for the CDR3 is TGTGCCAGCAGTGACCGGGACAGGGGGACAGAGACCCAGTACTTC. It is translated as CASSDRDRGTETQYF.

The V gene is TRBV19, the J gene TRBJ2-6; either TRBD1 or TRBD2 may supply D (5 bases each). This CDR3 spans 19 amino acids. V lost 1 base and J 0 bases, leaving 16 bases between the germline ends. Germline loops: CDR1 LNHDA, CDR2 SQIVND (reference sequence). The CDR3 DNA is TGTGCCAGTAGTATAGTCCATACGGGGCCTGGCTCTGGGGCCAACGTCCTGACTTTC. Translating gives CASSIVHTGPGSGANVLTF.

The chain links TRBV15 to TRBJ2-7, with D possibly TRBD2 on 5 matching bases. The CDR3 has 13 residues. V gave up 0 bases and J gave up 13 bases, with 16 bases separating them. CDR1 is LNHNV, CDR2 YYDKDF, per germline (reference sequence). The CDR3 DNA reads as TGTGCCACCAGCAGAGATCGGGGAACAGCCCTTTACTTC. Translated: CATSRDRGTALYF. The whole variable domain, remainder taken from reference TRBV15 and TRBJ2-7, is DAMVIQNPRYQVTQFGKPVTLSCSQTLNHNVMYWYQQKSSQAPKLLFHYYDKDFNNEADTPDNFQSRRPNTSFCFLDIRSPGLGDTAMYLCATSRDRGTALYFGPGTRLTVT.

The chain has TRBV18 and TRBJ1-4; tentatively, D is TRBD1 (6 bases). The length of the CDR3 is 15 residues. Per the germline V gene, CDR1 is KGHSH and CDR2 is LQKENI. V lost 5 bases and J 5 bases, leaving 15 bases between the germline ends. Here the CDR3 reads CASSSYRVFNEKLFF. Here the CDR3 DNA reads TGTGCCAGCTCATCGTACAGGGTGTTCAATGAAAAACTGTTTTTT.

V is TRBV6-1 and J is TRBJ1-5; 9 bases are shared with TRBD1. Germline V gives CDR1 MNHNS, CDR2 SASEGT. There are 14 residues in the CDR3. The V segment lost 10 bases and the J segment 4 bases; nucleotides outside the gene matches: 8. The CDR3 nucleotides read TGTGCCACATCCCTGGGGACAGGGAATCAGCCCCAGCATTTT. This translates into CATSLGTGNQPQHF.

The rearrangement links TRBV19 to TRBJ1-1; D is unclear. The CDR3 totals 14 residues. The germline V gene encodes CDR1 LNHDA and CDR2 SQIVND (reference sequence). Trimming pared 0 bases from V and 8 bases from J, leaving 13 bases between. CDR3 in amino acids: CASSIDRSGLEAFF. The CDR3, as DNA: TGTGCCAGTAGTATAGATAGGTCGGGGTTAGAAGCTTTCTTT.

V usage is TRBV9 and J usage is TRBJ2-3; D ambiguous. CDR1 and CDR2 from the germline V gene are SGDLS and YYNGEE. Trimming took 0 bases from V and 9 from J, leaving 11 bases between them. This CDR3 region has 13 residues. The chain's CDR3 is CASSVAVEGTQYF. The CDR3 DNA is TGTGCCAGCAGCGTAGCGGTAGAAGGCACGCAGTATTTT.

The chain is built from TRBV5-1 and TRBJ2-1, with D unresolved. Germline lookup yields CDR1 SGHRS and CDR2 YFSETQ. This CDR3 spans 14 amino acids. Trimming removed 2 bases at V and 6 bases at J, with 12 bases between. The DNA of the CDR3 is TGCGCCAGCAGCTTTGCGGCCATGGGCAATGAGCAGTTCTTC. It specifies CASSFAAMGNEQFF. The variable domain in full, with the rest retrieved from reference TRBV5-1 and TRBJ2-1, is KAGVTQTPRYLIKTRGQQVTLSCSPISGHRSVSWYQQTPGQGLQFLFEYFSETQRNKGNFPGRFSGRQFSNSRSEMNVSTLELGDSALYLCASSFAAMGNEQFFGPGTRLTVL.